The T cell receptor beta chain described here comes from a study of T-cell memory formation after mild COVID-19. CDR1 is SGHTA and CDR2 is FQGNSA in the germline V gene. The CDR3 is made up of 14 amino acids. Deletions cut 2 bases from V and 4 bases from J, with 11 bases between. TCRdb fed the 5' RACE reads into MiXCR, producing one record per CDR3 protein. This sample carries around 410,000 distinct CDR3 sequences, more than 20% of them seen once, and the ten largest clones take around 13%. This clonotype was obtained from an adult woman who had mild COVID-19 (a few samples of this study predate the infection). Cell type and time point are not known. This chain joins TRBV7-2 and TRBJ1-1; weak D call: TRBD1 (5 bases). The sequenced sample consisted of PBMCs or a T cell subset sorted from them (not recorded which). The CDR3 region is CASSLSGAGTEAFF. The CDR3 region has the DNA TGTGCCAGCAGCTTAAGTGGGGCAGGCACTGAAGCTTTCTTT.